This T cell receptor (beta chain) emerged from a study of T cells in Graves' hyperthyroidism and ophthalmopathy (dated by TCRdb to the late 2010s). The study in broad terms: Peripheral blood was sampled at the time of initial diagnosis, prior to any treatment. TCR V-J signatures able to tell the groups apart were searched for in a discovery cohort of more than 90 patients, of whom approximately 40 had Graves' ophthalmopathy and some 60 had stable Graves' hyperthyroidism. Prospective prediction of ophthalmopathy was tested in an independent validation cohort consisting of roughly 19 hyperthyroidism patients and 17 patients who later progressed to ophthalmopathy. The approximately 97 discovery patients were randomly divided into training and test sets at a 7:3 ratio. Thyroid tissue and blood T-cell repertoires from roughly six Graves' hyperthyroidism patients were also compared in the study. After sampling, hyperthyroidism patients received methimazole starting at 30 mg daily, and ophthalmopathy patients received high-dose intravenous methylprednisolone. TCR Vbeta CDR3 sequencing of 140 or so peripheral blood samples (under 45 ophthalmopathy, 70 to 85 hyperthyroidism and approximately 17 progressor patients) is reported in the paper. General study outcomes and caveats: Blood samples also contained most of the expanded thyroid clonotypes (frequency above 0.001), which suggests that blood repertoires may reflect thyroid immune responses. A model built on a 13 V-J signature distinguished ophthalmopathy from stable hyperthyroidism, reaching about 88% sensitivity and approximately 81% specificity in cross-validation and 80%/75% in testing. During validation, the model predicted progression to ophthalmopathy a median of approximately six months ahead of onset, with approximately 70% sensitivity and more than 72% specificity. No statistical method was used to fix the sample size in advance, and group allocation was not hidden from the investigators.

The CDR3 covers 13 residues, taking in both the cysteine and the phenylalanine. The CDR3 DNA has 39 bases and is translated from base 1. The V end gives up 6 bases and the J end 7 bases, leaving 8 bases in the junction not matched to a gene. The CDR1 and CDR2 encoded by the germline V gene are MNHNS and SASEGT. The TCR beta CDR3 regions were amplified from the RNA transcripts. For the first round of RT-PCR on the TCR CDR3, the HTBI primer set was used together with the Qiagen OneStep RT-PCR kit. The libraries were constructed in a second round of multiplex PCR and then size-selected and purified. Paired-end sequencing of the libraries was performed with 100 bp reads on an Illumina HiSeq2000. Processing in the source paper ran as follows. SOAPnuke was used to process the raw data, throwing out any read that contained adapters or uncalled bases, had a mean Phred below 15, or lacked an exact constant-primer or identifier match. High-quality paired reads were merged with COPE v1.2.5, and unique nucleotide sequences were defined as clonotypes. MiTCR v1.1 was used to align the clonotypes against IMGT TRBV, TRBD and TRBJ reference segments. Analysis was restricted to V-J combinations with a frequency above 0.0001, which covered over 98% of repertoires. A TCS score was defined as the ratio of F50 (clonal expansion) to E x V (chaos), with BLOSUM62-based TCRdist applied between CDR3 peptides within each V-J. Welch's t-statistics and random forest reduced 450 to 600 V-J features to 13, which were used in a naive Bayes classifier (R e1071). The public reads were quality trimmed at Q25 with fastp and then assembled into clones with MiXCR by TCRdb, keeping productive beta chains. Each CDR3 protein gets just one entry, which takes the most common genes and DNA from the rows behind it. For this entry, the V and J calls and clone size follow TCRdb and not the study's own pipeline. The sample table records around 370,000 distinct CDR3 sequences; roughly 20% of these occur just once. The ten largest clonotypes hold 35% to 45% of the sample.

This clonotype was counted only a few times. What this receptor recognizes is not known. Per-nucleotide qualities are absent, and no much larger clonotype sits a single base away. In the ophthalmopathy patients, disease was moderately to severely active, with a Clinical Activity Score of 3 or more, a NOSPECS grade of 4 or more, and a duration of less than 3 months. The study excluded patients with uncontrolled infections, other autoimmune diseases, pregnancy or lactation. Diagnoses relied on clinical symptoms, serum thyroxine and TRAb, thyroid ultrasound and orbital computed tomography. Ficoll-Paque density gradient centrifugation was used to isolate PBMCs from 8.5 to 10 ml of fresh peripheral blood. Total RNA was extracted with Trizol reagent, and quality was checked on an Agilent 2100 Bioanalyzer.

Specimen: blood. In this chain, TRBV6-1 is recombined with TRBJ2-7, with 8 middle bases fitting TRBD1. The receptor's source is a man aged 18 to 30 with Graves' ophthalmopathy. The CDR3 region reads CASRGQGLGEQYF. The bases are TGTGCCAGCAGAGGACAGGGTCTGGGAGAGCAGTACTTC.